Included here is one TCR beta chain sequence, with context. The antigen is not known. This sample was included in a study of T cell responses to AZD1222 COVID-19 vaccine. Points from the study as a whole: Mostly white British, mostly female donors; authors suggested clonal diversity may be underestimated. There were vaccine-associated CD4 TCRs across spike, dominant at 160-218 and 743-854.

Using immunoSEQ multiplex PCR, the repertoire was profiled, and TCRdb retains in-frame clones only, with some absent. The table has about 120,000 clones, 85% to 95% seen once. The V gene's germline CDR1 is SEHNR and CDR2 FQNEAQ (reference sequence). This CDR3 has 15 residues. Trimming stripped 5 bases from V and 1 base from J, with 15 bases between. The sample consisted of peripheral blood, taken 28 days after the second AZD1222 dose. This receptor was obtained from an adult who received the AZD1222 COVID-19 vaccine. The chain is built from TRBV7-9 and TRBJ2-7; a weak D match, TRBD1 (5 bases). In DNA form, the CDR3 reads TGTGCCAGCAGCCCCGGGCCAGGGTCATCCTACGAGCAGTACTTC. Encoded protein: CASSPGPGSSYEQYF.